This T cell receptor beta chain comes out of a study of OX40 agonist ivuxolimab in advanced cancers. Study findings and constraints: Within 6 weeks, CD4+ and CD8+ blood T cells expanded clonally at 0.1 to 3.0 mg/kg.

Turning to this clone: What it recognizes is unknown.

Clones were read by immunoSEQ multiplex PCR, and TCRdb kept only the in-frame ones, dropping some. The data hold 80,000 or so clones, with more than 80% observed a single time. The CDR3 length is 17 residues. V gave up 0 bases and J gave up 0 bases, with 12 bases separating them. Germline V CDR1 and CDR2: KGHSH, LQKENI. The sequences come from CD4+ or CD8+ T cells sorted from blood, collected in a trial of the OX40 agonist ivuxolimab. This rearrangement joins TRBV18 to TRBJ1-5; D unclear. The clonotype was recovered from an adult with an advanced solid tumor such as melanoma, head and neck, liver or kidney cancer. CDR3 region: CASSPPRGHDSNQPQHF. The CDR3 nucleotides read TGTGCCAGCTCACCACCGAGAGGGCACGATAGCAATCAGCCCCAGCATTTT.